These 3 T cell receptor beta chains originate from one sample sequenced in a study of blood T cell repertoires in COVID-19. Some clones are missing from TCRdb's copy, which holds only in-frame ones; the method was immunoSEQ multiplex PCR. The data show 110,000 or so clones, around 84% seen once. Sequencing was carried out using peripheral blood. The receptors derive from a human donor in a cohort sampled during active COVID-19.

Remarks on this clone: Relative to the germline gene, one junction end is altered; a read error may explain this. V gene TRBV6-5 combines with J gene TRBJ1-1; D possibly corresponds to TRBD1 (5 bases). Germline lookup yields CDR1 MNHEY and CDR2 SVGAGI. The CDR3 extends over 15 amino acids. For the CDR3, the DNA is TGTGCCAGCACCAACTGGGGGGGGGTGAAGACTGAAGCTTTCTTT. This encodes CASTNWGGVKTEAFF.

The chain couples TRBV6-1 to TRBJ1-5; D is undetermined. The CDR3 extends over 15 amino acids. The V and J ends lost 1 base and 2 bases respectively, with 9 bases between them. Germline V gene data show CDR1 as MNHNS and CDR2 as SASEGT. The CDR3 here is CASSEGRQGNQPQHF. CDR3 bases: TGTGCCAGCAGTGAAGGTCGTCAGGGCAATCAGCCCCAGCATTTT.

The J gene is TRBJ2-3, the V gene TRBV4-1; possible D gene TRBD1, 6 bases. The V end was cut by 1 base, the J end by 2 bases, with 16 bases between. The CDR3 spans 17 residues. Germline values: CDR1 MGHRA, CDR2 YSYEKL. This CDR3 is CASSQGGGGPHTDTQYF. CDR3 nucleotides: TGCGCCAGCAGCCAAGGGGGTGGGGGCCCACACACAGATACGCAGTATTTT.